This T cell receptor beta chain was identified during a study of long-term antiretroviral therapy in people with HIV. Without exception, participants with HIV were treated in the United States. The libraries were made with immunoSEQ v3.0 at survey level. TCRdb's table, derived via immunoSEQ multiplex PCR, lists solely in-frame clones and lacks some. Found here are approximately 27,000 clones, over 85% of them singletons; the top ten hold 3.6%. The source material was unsorted PBMCs, sampled 1.8 years after starting antiretroviral therapy. The sequence was obtained from a woman younger than 35 with HIV.

In nucleotides, the CDR3 is TGCGCCAGCAGCCTAGGTACAGGAAGGTACTATGGCTACACCTTC. Residues: CASSLGTGRYYGYTF. The chain links TRBV5-1 to TRBJ1-2, with D possibly being TRBD1 (5 bases). CDR1 is SGHRS and CDR2 is YFSETQ in the germline V gene. The CDR3 totals 15 residues. Trimming cost V 4 bases and J 3 bases, with 16 bases left between them.